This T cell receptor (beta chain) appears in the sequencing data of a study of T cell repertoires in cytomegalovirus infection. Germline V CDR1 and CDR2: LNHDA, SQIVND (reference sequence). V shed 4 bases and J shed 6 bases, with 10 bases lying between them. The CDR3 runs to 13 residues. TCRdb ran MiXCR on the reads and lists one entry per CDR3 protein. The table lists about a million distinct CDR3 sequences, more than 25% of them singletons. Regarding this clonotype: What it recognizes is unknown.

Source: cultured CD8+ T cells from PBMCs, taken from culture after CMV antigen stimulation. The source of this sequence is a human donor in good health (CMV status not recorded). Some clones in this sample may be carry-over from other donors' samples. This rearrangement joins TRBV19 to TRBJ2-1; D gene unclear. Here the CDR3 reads CASSSSDLNEQFF. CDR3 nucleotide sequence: TGTGCCAGTAGTAGCTCCGATCTCAATGAGCAGTTCTTC.